The rows below give T cell receptor beta chains drawn from one sample of a study of shared clonotypes between healthy human individuals. Here immunoSEQ multiplex PCR was the method, and the copy in TCRdb shows in-frame clones only, minus some. The sample gives around 510,000 clones, roughly 79% of which show up once; approximately 12% is in the top ten. The sequenced sample was PBMCs. The receptor source for this set is a woman aged 40 to 49 in good health. Some clones in this sample may be carry-over from other donors' samples. CDR3s include the opening cysteine and the closing phenylalanine or tryptophan. A D gene is named only where the DNA matches it firmly.

v_call: TRBV29-1; d_call: .; cdr3_aa: CSVEDGAPRSGEQYF
v_call: TRBV28; d_call: .; cdr3_aa: CASSLGGAMNTEAFF
v_call: TRBV7-8; d_call: .; cdr3_aa: CASSLYGDTGELFF
v_call: TRBV11-2; d_call: .; cdr3_aa: CASSLRGASTDTQYF
v_call: TRBV4-2; d_call: .; cdr3_aa: CASSQDVSQIYEQYF
v_call: TRBV19; d_call: .; cdr3_aa: CASSIARGGPTGELFF
v_call: TRBV5-8; d_call: .; cdr3_aa: CASSPPRRVSGANVLTF
v_call: TRBV7-3; d_call: TRBD2; cdr3_aa: CASSSPTEGTSGRKYNEQFF
v_call: TRBV6-1; d_call: TRBD2; cdr3_aa: CASSERGDGYNEQFF
v_call: TRBV5-1; d_call: TRBD2; cdr3_aa: CASKPSLWDVAGGKLSSYEQYF
v_call: TRBV11-2; d_call: TRBD2; cdr3_aa: CASSFIAGEQYF
v_call: TRBV10-2; d_call: TRBD2; cdr3_aa: CASSEPWTSGRAGSQYF
v_call: TRBV5-1; d_call: .; cdr3_aa: CASSLGVSTGELFF
v_call: TRBV9; d_call: .; cdr3_aa: CASSPAGAIAGNIQYF
v_call: TRBV6-5; d_call: .; cdr3_aa: CASSYSSSYPEAFF
v_call: TRBV29-1; d_call: .; cdr3_aa: CSVGVNYGYTF
v_call: TRBV2; d_call: TRBD2; cdr3_aa: CASTSRTSMADTQYF
v_call: TRBV10-2; d_call: .; cdr3_aa: CASSTTQEAQYF
v_call: TRBV9; d_call: TRBD2; cdr3_aa: CASSETSGTYEQYF
v_call: TRBV28; d_call: TRBD1; cdr3_aa: CASSDLPGQSSYEQYF
v_call: TRBV10-3; d_call: TRBD2; cdr3_aa: CAISEPLAGGTGELFF
v_call: TRBV5-6; d_call: .; cdr3_aa: CASSHETVPGYEQFF
v_call: TRBV7-2; d_call: .; cdr3_aa: CASSLEYSSYNEQFF
v_call: TRBV5-4; d_call: .; cdr3_aa: CASSPLPNPATEQYF
v_call: TRBV28; d_call: TRBD1; cdr3_aa: CASRPQGAIYEQYF
v_call: TRBV2; d_call: TRBD1; cdr3_aa: CASRAGQGIQYGYTF
v_call: TRBV7-9; d_call: TRBD2; cdr3_aa: CASSRGALAGGSSYNEQFF
v_call: TRBV7-3; d_call: TRBD2; cdr3_aa: CASSLTSGSSYEQYF
v_call: TRBV30; d_call: TRBD2; cdr3_aa: CAWSPLADNEQFF
v_call: TRBV29-1; d_call: .; cdr3_aa: CSVGPSGTDTQYF
v_call: TRBV19; d_call: TRBD1; cdr3_aa: CASKGTEGVGETQYF
v_call: TRBV18; d_call: TRBD1; cdr3_aa: CASSPKQPGQGETQYF
v_call: TRBV30; d_call: .; cdr3_aa: CAWMLGGGYTF
v_call: TRBV16; d_call: .; cdr3_aa: CASAPGSYEQYF
v_call: TRBV28; d_call: .; cdr3_aa: CASSPPGVYEQYF
v_call: TRBV6-5; d_call: TRBD2; cdr3_aa: CASSDWTSGYNEQFF
v_call: TRBV5-1; d_call: .; cdr3_aa: CASSLDRGRDEQYF
v_call: TRBV18; d_call: TRBD2; cdr3_aa: CASSEGLAGNEQYF
v_call: TRBV7-9; d_call: .; cdr3_aa: CASSLGSGESDGELFF
v_call: TRBV28; d_call: .; cdr3_aa: CASSSVFAPNTGELFF
v_call: TRBV27; d_call: .; cdr3_aa: CASSFGRFRETQYF
v_call: TRBV30; d_call: .; cdr3_aa: CAWSVGRVTDTQYF
v_call: TRBV7-2; d_call: .; cdr3_aa: CASSFPERLQFF
v_call: TRBV18; d_call: .; cdr3_aa: CASSPSSRSNQPQHF
v_call: TRBV6-1; d_call: TRBD1; cdr3_aa: CASSEVLQGAPYNEQFF
v_call: TRBV11-3; d_call: .; cdr3_aa: CASSLGRGTDTQYF
v_call: TRBV7-9; d_call: .; cdr3_aa: CASSLGGLGTEAFF
v_call: TRBV7-3; d_call: TRBD2; cdr3_aa: CASSLGRFTSGYNEQFF